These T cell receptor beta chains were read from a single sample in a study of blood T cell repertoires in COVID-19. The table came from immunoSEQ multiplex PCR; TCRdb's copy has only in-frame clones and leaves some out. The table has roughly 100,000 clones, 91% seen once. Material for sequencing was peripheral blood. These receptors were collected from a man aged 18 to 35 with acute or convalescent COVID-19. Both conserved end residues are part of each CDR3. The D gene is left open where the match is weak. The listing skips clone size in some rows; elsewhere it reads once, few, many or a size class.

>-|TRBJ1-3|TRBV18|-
CASSQGKGNTIYF
TGTGCCAGCTCACAGGGGAAAGGAAACACCATATATTTT
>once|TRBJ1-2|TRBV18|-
CASSLGPGNYGYTF
TGTGCCAGCTCACTCGGACCAGGGAACTATGGCTACACCTTC
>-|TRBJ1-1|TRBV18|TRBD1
CASSPLGQGGEAFF
TGTGCCAGCTCACCATTGGGACAGGGGGGTGAAGCTTTCTTT
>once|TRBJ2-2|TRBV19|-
CATKNSGGRTGELFF
TGTGCCACCAAAAACTCAGGGGGGAGGACCGGGGAGCTGTTTTTT
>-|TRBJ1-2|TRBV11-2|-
CASSLEGLTNYGYTF
TGTGCCAGCAGCTTAGAGGGACTGACTAACTATGGCTACACCTTC
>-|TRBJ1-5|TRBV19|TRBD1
CASSIQQGNQPQHF
TGTGCCAGTAGTATTCAACAGGGGAATCAGCCCCAGCATTTT
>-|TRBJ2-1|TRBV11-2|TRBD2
CASSLVGASGRAANEQFF
TGTGCCAGCAGCTTGGTGGGGGCTAGCGGGAGGGCGGCTAATGAGCAGTTCTTC
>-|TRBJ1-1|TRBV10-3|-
CAISEAVMNTEAFF
TGTGCCATCAGTGAGGCAGTAATGAACACTGAAGCTTTCTTT
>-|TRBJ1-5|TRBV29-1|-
CSVAGGIDQPQHF
TGCAGCGTTGCGGGGGGTATAGATCAGCCCCAGCATTTT
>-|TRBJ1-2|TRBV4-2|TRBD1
CASSQDQDGTATNYGYTF
TGTGCCAGCAGCCAAGATCAGGATGGGACAGCGACTAACTATGGCTACACCTTC
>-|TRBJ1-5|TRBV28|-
CATNQQGLLNHQPQHF
TGTGCCACTAACCAACAGGGCCTCTTAAACCATCAGCCCCAGCATTTT
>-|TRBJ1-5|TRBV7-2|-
CASLGRGWPQHF
TGTGCCAGCTTGGGCAGGGGCTGGCCCCAGCATTTT
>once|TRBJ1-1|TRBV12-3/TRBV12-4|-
CASSLKSGAFF
TGTGCCAGCAGTTTAAAGTCGGGGGCTTTCTTT
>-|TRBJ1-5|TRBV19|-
CASSISTGSNQPQHF
TGTGCCAGTAGTATATCGACAGGTAGCAATCAGCCCCAGCATTTT
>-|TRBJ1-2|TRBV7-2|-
CASFYGGPGYYGYTF
TGTGCCAGCTTCTACGGGGGGCCAGGGTACTATGGCTACACCTTC
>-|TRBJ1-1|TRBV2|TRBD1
CASSPDRGRSEAFF
TGTGCCAGCAGCCCGGACAGGGGTCGTTCTGAAGCTTTCTTT
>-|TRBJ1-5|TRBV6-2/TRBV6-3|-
CASSYIGNQPQHF
TGTGCCAGCAGTTACATAGGCAATCAGCCCCAGCATTTT
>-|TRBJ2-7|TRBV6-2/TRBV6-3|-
CASSYATVSSYEQYF
TGTGCCAGCAGTTACGCGACAGTAAGCTCCTACGAGCAGTACTTC
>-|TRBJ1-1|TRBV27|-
CASRRRGTEAFF
TGTGCCAGCAGACGCCGGGGCACTGAAGCTTTCTTT
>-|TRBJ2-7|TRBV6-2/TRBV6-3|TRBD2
CASRPDRVGLAGLYEQYF
TGTGCCAGCCGCCCGGACAGGGTCGGACTAGCGGGTCTGTACGAGCAGTACTTC
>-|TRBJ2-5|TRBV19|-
CASSIGGRVETQYF
TGTGCCAGTAGTATCGGGGGACGGGTAGAGACCCAGTACTTC
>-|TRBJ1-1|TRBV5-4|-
CASYGDGGEAFF
TGTGCCAGCTACGGAGACGGTGGTGAAGCTTTCTTT
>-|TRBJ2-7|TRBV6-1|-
CASSERDNPVYEQYF
TGTGCCAGCAGTGAAAGGGACAACCCCGTCTACGAGCAGTACTTC
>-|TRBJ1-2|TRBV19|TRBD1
CASSMTADRGGSYGYTF
TGTGCCAGTAGTATGACAGCGGACAGGGGGGGAAGCTATGGCTACACCTTC
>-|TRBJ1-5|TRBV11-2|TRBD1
CASSLEQGINQPQHF
TGTGCCAGCAGCTTAGAACAGGGGATCAATCAGCCCCAGCATTTT
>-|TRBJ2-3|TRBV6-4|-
CASSDLGTDTQYF
TGTGCCAGCAGTGATTTAGGCACAGATACGCAGTATTTT
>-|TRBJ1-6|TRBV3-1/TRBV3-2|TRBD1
CASSQVGTGGTYNSPLHF
TGTGCCAGCAGCCAAGTCGGGACAGGGGGCACCTATAATTCACCCCTCCACTTT
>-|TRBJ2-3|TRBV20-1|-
CSASAVTQGVDTQYF
TGCAGTGCTAGTGCAGTGACCCAAGGGGTGGATACGCAGTATTTT
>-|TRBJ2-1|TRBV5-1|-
CASRLDLALINEQFF
TGCGCCAGCAGGTTAGACTTAGCGCTCATCAATGAGCAGTTCTTC
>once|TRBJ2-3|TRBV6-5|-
CASSFQSTDTQYF
TGTGCCAGCAGTTTCCAGAGCACAGATACGCAGTATTTT
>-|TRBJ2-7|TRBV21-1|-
CASSKETGLALNYEQYF
TGTGCCAGCAGCAAAGAAACAGGGCTAGCCTTGAACTACGAGCAGTACTTC
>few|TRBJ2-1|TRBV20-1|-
CSALTGDEQFF
TGCAGTGCCCTCACCGGGGATGAGCAGTTCTTC
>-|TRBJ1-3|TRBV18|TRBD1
CASSPSYDRAGNTIYF
TGTGCCAGCTCACCTTCCTACGACAGGGCTGGAAACACCATATATTTT
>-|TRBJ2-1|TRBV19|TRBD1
CASSLTGVREQFF
TGTGCCAGTAGCCTAACAGGGGTTCGGGAACAGTTCTTC
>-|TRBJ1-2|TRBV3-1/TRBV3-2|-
CASSQVNDRRSYGYTF
TGTGCCAGCAGCCAAGTCAATGACAGGCGTTCATATGGCTACACCTTC
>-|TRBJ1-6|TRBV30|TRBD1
CAWTTGVRNSPLHF
TGTGCCTGGACGACAGGGGTTCGGAATTCACCCCTCCACTTT
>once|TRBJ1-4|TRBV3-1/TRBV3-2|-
CASSQLSGTSLFF
TGTGCCAGCAGCCAACTTTCCGGGACAAGTCTGTTTTTT
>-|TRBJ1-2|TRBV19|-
CASSRLQGFGYGYTF
TGTGCCAGTAGTCGTCTCCAGGGGTTCGGCTATGGCTACACCTTC
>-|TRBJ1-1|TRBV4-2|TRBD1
CASSQGTGDLNTEAFF
TGTGCCAGCAGCCAAGGGACAGGGGACTTGAACACTGAAGCTTTCTTT
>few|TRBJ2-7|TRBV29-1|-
CSVSGGSYEQYF
TGCAGCGTTAGCGGCGGTTCCTACGAGCAGTACTTC
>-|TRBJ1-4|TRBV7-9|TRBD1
CASSLPGQGATNEKLFF
TGTGCCAGCAGCTTACCGGGACAGGGGGCAACTAATGAAAAACTGTTTTTT
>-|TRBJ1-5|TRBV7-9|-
CASRDSNQPQHF
TGTGCCAGCAGGGACAGTAATCAGCCCCAGCATTTT
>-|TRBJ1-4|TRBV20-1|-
CSASWHPGVEEKLFF
TGCAGTGCTAGTTGGCATCCGGGGGTGGAGGAAAAACTGTTTTTT
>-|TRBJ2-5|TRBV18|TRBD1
CASSPPSWATGEETQYF
TGTGCCAGCTCACCACCGAGCTGGGCCACAGGGGAAGAGACCCAGTACTTC
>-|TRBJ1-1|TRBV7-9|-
CASIGSHGGMNTEAFF
TGTGCCAGCATCGGGTCCCATGGGGGCATGAACACTGAAGCTTTCTTT
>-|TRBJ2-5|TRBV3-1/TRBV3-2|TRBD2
CASSPYGGDWETQYF
TGTGCCAGCAGCCCCTATGGGGGGGATTGGGAGACCCAGTACTTC
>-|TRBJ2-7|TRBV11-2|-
CASSLSRGLEQYF
TGTGCCAGCAGCTTAAGTCGGGGGTTGGAGCAGTACTTC
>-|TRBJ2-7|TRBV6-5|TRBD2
CASSYSLREGYEQYF
TGTGCCAGCAGTTACTCCTTGCGGGAGGGCTACGAGCAGTACTTC
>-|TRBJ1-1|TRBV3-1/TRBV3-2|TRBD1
CASSLDRRVTEAFF
TGTGCCAGCAGCTTGGACAGGAGGGTCACTGAAGCTTTCTTT
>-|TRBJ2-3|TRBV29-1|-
CSVEGKVGLDTQYF
TGCAGCGTTGAAGGGAAAGTAGGACTAGATACGCAGTATTTT
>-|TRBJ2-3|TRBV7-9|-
CASSLSLGSLIVGDTQYF
TGTGCCAGCAGCTTATCTCTGGGGAGTCTGATTGTGGGAGATACGCAGTATTTT
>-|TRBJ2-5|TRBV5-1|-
CASSTAAQETQYF
TGCGCCAGCAGCACCGCAGCGCAAGAGACCCAGTACTTC
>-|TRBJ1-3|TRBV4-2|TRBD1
CASSQDRQGENTIYF
TGTGCCAGCAGCCAAGATAGACAGGGTGAGAACACCATATATTTT
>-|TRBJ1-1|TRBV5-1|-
CASSFQGPGNTEAFF
TGCGCCAGCAGCTTCCAGGGGCCGGGGAACACTGAAGCTTTCTTT